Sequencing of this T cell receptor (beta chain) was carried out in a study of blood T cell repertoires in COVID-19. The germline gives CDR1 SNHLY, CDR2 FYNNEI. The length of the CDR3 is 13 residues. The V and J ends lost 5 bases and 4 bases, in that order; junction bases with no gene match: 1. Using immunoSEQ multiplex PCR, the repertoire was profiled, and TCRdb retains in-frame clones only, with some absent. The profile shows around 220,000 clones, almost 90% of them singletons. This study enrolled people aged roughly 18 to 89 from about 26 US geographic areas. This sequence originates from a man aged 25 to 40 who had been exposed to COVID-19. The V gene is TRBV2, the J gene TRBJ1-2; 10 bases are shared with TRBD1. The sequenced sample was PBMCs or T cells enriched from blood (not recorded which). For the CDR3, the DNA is TGTGCCAGCAGTCGGGACAGGGGCTATGGCTACACCTTC. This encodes CASSRDRGYGYTF. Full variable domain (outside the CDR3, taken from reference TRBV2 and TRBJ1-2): EPEVTQTPSHQVTQMGQEVILRCVPISNHLYFYWYRQILGQKVEFLVSFYNNEISEKSEIFDDQFSVERPDGSNFTLKIRSTKLEDSAMYFCASSRDRGYGYTFGSGTRLTVV.